This T cell receptor beta chain was sequenced during a study of T cells in Graves' hyperthyroidism and ophthalmopathy. From germline, CDR1 is GTSNPN and CDR2 SVGIG (reference sequence). CDR3 length: 16 residues. Using around 10 ml of fresh peripheral blood, PBMCs were prepared. TCR beta CDR3 sequences were amplified from RNA transcripts. First-round RT-PCR of the TCR CDR3 relied on the HTBI primer set. One entry per CDR3 protein results from TCRdb running MiXCR on the multiplex PCR reads. The table records about 560,000 distinct CDR3 sequences, around 17% of them present only once. As to this clonotype: At one of its ends the junction is not consistent with the germline gene, which may arise from a read error.

Sequencing was done on a sample of blood. The chain couples TRBV30 to TRBJ2-3; tentatively, D is TRBD2 (6 bases). This clonotype was sampled from a woman under 30 with Graves' hyperthyroidism. The CDR3 sequence is CAWTPVQGLWSDTPYF. Here the CDR3 DNA reads TGTGCCTGGACCCCCGTGCAGGGACTGTGGTCAGATACGCCGTATTTT.